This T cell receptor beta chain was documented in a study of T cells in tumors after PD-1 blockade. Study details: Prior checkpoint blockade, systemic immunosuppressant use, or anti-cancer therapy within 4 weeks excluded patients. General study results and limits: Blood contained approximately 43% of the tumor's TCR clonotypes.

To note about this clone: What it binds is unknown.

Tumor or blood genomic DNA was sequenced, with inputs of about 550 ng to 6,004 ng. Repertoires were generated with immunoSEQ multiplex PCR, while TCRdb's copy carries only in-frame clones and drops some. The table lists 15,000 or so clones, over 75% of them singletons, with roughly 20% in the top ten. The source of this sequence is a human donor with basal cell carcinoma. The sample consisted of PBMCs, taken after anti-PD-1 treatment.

CDR3: CASRKQGAPTF. In nucleotides, the CDR3 is TGTGCCAGCAGAAAGCAGGGAGCTCCCACCTTC. The rearrangement links TRBV28 to TRBJ1-2; perhaps TRBD1 as D (5 bases). CDR1 and CDR2 (germline): MDHEN, SYDVKM. This CDR3 is built from 11 residues. The ends were cut back, 6 bases at V and 13 bases at J, with 15 bases in the middle.